The 17 T cell receptor beta chains in this list originate from one sample, sequenced in a study of beta chain features in type 1 diabetes. The study reverse transcribed the entire isolated RNA, so it sequenced expressed TCRB transcripts. The data were produced by immunoSEQ multiplex PCR, yet TCRdb's version contains in-frame clones alone and is incomplete. Among 110,000 to 150,000 clones listed, approximately 9.2% were seen once. Source material: central memory CD4+ T cells from blood. The receptors shown here come from a man younger than 35 in good health.

The J gene is TRBJ2-3, the V gene TRBV5-5, with TRBD1 matching over 8 bases. V was pared by 4 bases and J by 2 bases, with 12 bases of the junction left unmatched. The CDR3 runs 17 residues. Germline V gene sequence: CDR1 SGHKS, CDR2 YYEKEE (reference sequence). DNA of the CDR3: TGTGCCAGCAGCGAACTCGGGACAGGATTTTTCACAGATACGCAGTATTTT. It specifies CASSELGTGFFTDTQYF.

This rearrangement joins TRBV7-2 to TRBJ1-5; 11 nucleotides align to TRBD1. The trim removed 5 bases at V and 7 bases at J, leaving 7 bases unmatched. The CDR3 totals 15 residues. The germline gives CDR1 SGHTA, CDR2 FQGNSA. The CDR3 loop is CASSLRTGGLQPQHF. For the CDR3, the DNA is TGTGCCAGCAGCCTCCGGACAGGGGGCTTACAGCCCCAGCATTTT.

Ten or more counts support this clone. V usage is TRBV10-3 and J usage is TRBJ2-5, with D unresolved. The CDR3 runs to 11 residues. CDR1 is ENHRY, CDR2 SYGVKD, per germline. The V end was cut by 4 bases, the J end by 5 bases, with 5 bases between. The CDR3 spells CAISAQETQYF. The DNA of the CDR3 is TGTGCCATCAGTGCTCAGGAGACCCAGTACTTC.

V gene TRBV7-2 combines with J gene TRBJ2-7, with 10 nucleotides matching TRBD2. The junction had 10 bases not matched to a gene; V was cut back by 2 bases and J by 6 bases. The CDR3 is 16 amino acids. Germline values: CDR1 SGHTA, CDR2 FQGNSA. CDR3 sequence: CASSLYSGGPEAEQYF. CDR3 in DNA: TGTGCCAGCAGCTTATATAGCGGGGGGCCCGAGGCCGAGCAGTACTTC.

V gene TRBV4-1 combines with J gene TRBJ2-5; no reliable D call. CDR1 and CDR2 from the germline V gene are MGHRA and YSYEKL. This CDR3 is built from 15 residues. Deletions cut 0 bases from V and 4 bases from J, with 12 bases between. CDR3 sequence reads: CASSQDFTVGETQYF. CDR3 in DNA: TGCGCCAGCAGCCAAGATTTCACAGTTGGAGAGACCCAGTACTTC.

This clone was seen a handful of times. This chain joins TRBV30 and TRBJ1-1; 9 positions agree with TRBD1. CDR1 is GTSNPN, CDR2 SVGIG, per germline (reference sequence). The CDR3 is 13 residues long. The V and J ends lost 1 base and 7 bases, in that order; junction bases with no gene match: 4. CDR3 bases: TGTGCCTGGAGTGCTAACAGGGGGCTTGAAGCTTTCTTT. It specifies CAWSANRGLEAFF.

This clone was picked up a small number of times. The V call is TRBV6-5, the J call TRBJ2-1; a possible D gene is TRBD2 (5 bases). V dropped 7 bases and J dropped 8 bases, with 15 bases sitting between them. The CDR3 totals 13 residues. Germline assignment: CDR1 MNHEY and CDR2 SVGAGI. CDR3 sequence (DNA): TGTGCCAGCACCCCCGGAGGTCGGGATGAGCAGTTCTTC. The encoded protein is CASTPGGRDEQFF.

The table lists this clone with a few counts. The V and J genes are TRBV18 and TRBJ2-3, with 11 positions matching TRBD2. This CDR3 comprises 14 residues. The V gene end was trimmed by 6 bases and the J gene end by 5 bases; junction bases not matched to a gene: 4. CDR1 and CDR2 from the germline V gene are KGHSH and LQKENI. CDR3 nucleotides: TGTGCCAGCTCTCAGACTAGCGGGGAAGATACGCAGTATTTT. Translating it yields CASSQTSGEDTQYF.

This rearrangement joins TRBV4-3 to TRBJ1-4, with a tentative D call TRBD1 (5 bases). This CDR3 region has 16 residues. Germline V gives CDR1 LGHNA, CDR2 YSLEER. With 0 bases removed from V and 8 bases from J, the gap between germline ends came to 16 bases. The CDR3 DNA follows: TGCGCCAGCAGCCAAGAGATGGAGGGGTTCCGCGAAAAACTGTTTTTT. It encodes CASSQEMEGFREKLFF.

The rearrangement links TRBV28 to TRBJ1-6; unclear D gene. In germline, CDR1 is MDHEN, CDR2 SYDVKM. The CDR3 contains 14 residues. The V and J ends lost 3 bases and 8 bases respectively, with 11 bases between them. The CDR3 spells CASSFLGGDSPLHF. The CDR3 nucleotides are TGTGCCAGCAGTTTCTTAGGAGGAGATTCACCCCTCCACTTT.

A few counts support this clone. This chain connects TRBV5-1 to TRBJ1-2; the D gene is possibly TRBD1 (5 bases). Between the trimmed V and J ends, which lost 0 bases and 8 bases, there was a span of 11 bases. The length of the CDR3 is 13 residues. Germline values: CDR1 SGHRS, CDR2 YFSETQ. CDR3 in DNA: TGCGCCAGCAGCTTGGAACAGGTTGGGGGCTACACCTTC. It encodes CASSLEQVGGYTF.

This clone came up a few times. This sequence joins TRBV18 and TRBJ1-1; 8 bases are a match to TRBD1. The germline V gene encodes CDR1 KGHSH and CDR2 LQKENI. This CDR3 is built from 12 residues. With V trimmed by 5 bases and J by 6 bases, 2 bases remained unmatched. This chain's CDR3 is CASSADRAEAFF. The CDR3 region has the DNA TGTGCCAGCTCAGCGGACAGGGCTGAAGCTTTCTTT.

The rearrangement links TRBV13 to TRBJ2-3; TRBD2 matches 10 bases. The ends lost 5 bases at V and 0 bases at J; junction bases unmatched: 11. Germline V gives CDR1 PRHDT, CDR2 FYEKMQ (reference sequence). The CDR3 has 18 amino acids. CDR3: CASSPKLAGLTSTDTQYF. CDR3 nucleotide sequence: TGTGCCAGCAGCCCCAAACTAGCGGGGCTCACTAGCACAGATACGCAGTATTTT.

This clone was picked up a small number of times. This rearrangement joins TRBV7-9 to TRBJ1-4, with a possible D match to TRBD1 (6 bases). The CDR3 covers 14 residues. Germline V gene lookup returns CDR1 SEHNR and CDR2 FQNEAQ (reference sequence). Trimming took 2 bases from V and 5 from J, leaving 9 bases between them. The CDR3 reads CASSLQGLNEKLFF. The CDR3 DNA is TGTGCCAGCAGCTTACAGGGGTTAAATGAAAAACTGTTTTTT.

This clone was picked up a small number of times. The V gene is TRBV9, the J gene TRBJ1-2; 10 bases are a match to TRBD1. This CDR3 comprises 14 residues. Germline CDR1 SGDLS, CDR2 YYNGEE. V lost 4 bases, J lost 7 bases, and 7 bases stayed unmatched. CDR3 DNA: TGTGCCAGCAGCTCCCGACAGGGGGCGGGTGGCTACACCTTC. This gives the protein CASSSRQGAGGYTF. The full variable domain, its missing parts supplied by reference TRBV9 and TRBJ1-2, is DSGVTQTPKHLITATGQRVTLRCSPRSGDLSVYWYQQSLDQGLQFLIQYYNGEERAKGNILERFSAQQFPDLHSELNLSSLELGDSALYFCASSSRQGAGGYTFGSGTRLTVV.

In the case of this clone: The same CDR3 is also encoded by other DNA sequences in this sample. This sequence joins TRBV5-6 and TRBJ2-7, with 10 bases identical to TRBD1. After removal of 4 bases from V and 2 bases from J, the junction contained 3 bases not matched to a gene. From germline, CDR1 is SGHDT and CDR2 YYEEEE. The CDR3 has 14 amino acids. DNA for the CDR3: TGTGCCAGCAGCCTTGGACAGGGGGCCTACGAGCAGTACTTC. This translates into CASSLGQGAYEQYF.

Many counts were recorded for this clone. The V gene is TRBV4-3, the J gene TRBJ2-3, with a possible D match to TRBD1 (6 bases). Germline V lookup: CDR1 LGHNA, CDR2 YSLEER. The CDR3 length is 16 residues. Between the trimmed V and J ends, which lost 1 base and 8 bases, there was a span of 19 bases. The CDR3 DNA follows: TGCGCCAGCAGCCAAGGGAGGCAGGGGAGCTTAGGTACGCAGTATTTT. It yields the protein CASSQGRQGSLGTQYF.